The clone carrying this T cell receptor beta chain was recorded many times. Its antigen is not known. This record comes from a study of blood T cells in healthy people across ages. Broader study findings: PBMC samples, being unsorted, prevented any conclusive comparison of naive and antigen-experienced cells.

V was pared by 2 bases and J by 1 base, with 3 bases between. This CDR3 has 12 amino acids. CDR1 is MDHEN and CDR2 is SYDVKM in the germline V gene. Using a J-beta primer mix together with a sample-barcoded 5' primer, a second PCR was run for about 7 to 12 cycles. MiXCR was run by TCRdb on the 5' RACE reads, yielding one entry per CDR3 protein. The sample lists almost 1 million distinct CDR3 sequences, about 51% occurring once. This receptor was identified in a woman in her sixties or seventies in good health. The chain has TRBV28 and TRBJ2-7; D unresolved. Sequenced material: blood. The CDR3 loop reads CASSLESYEQYF. The CDR3 nucleotides are TGTGCCAGCAGTTTAGAATCCTACGAGCAGTACTTC.